What follows are 6 T cell receptor beta chains derived from one specimen sequenced in a study of cytomegalovirus exposure and HLA in healthy donors. Profiling relied on immunoSEQ multiplex PCR, and the TCRdb table lists in-frame clones only, not all of them. In the table there are 150,000 to 200,000 clones, about 82% of which are singletons. Sequencing input: PBMCs. These receptors all come from a woman under 30 in good health and CMV-seronegative.

The rearrangement uses TRBV5-1 and TRBJ1-2, with 10 positions matching TRBD1. V was clipped by 4 bases and J by 1 base; unmatched bases: 7. CDR3 length equals 16 residues. Germline V gives CDR1 SGHRS, CDR2 YFSETQ. The CDR3 is CASSPGQGRNNYGYTF. The CDR3 DNA follows: TGCGCCAGCAGCCCGGGACAGGGGCGGAATAACTATGGCTACACCTTC.

The chain joins TRBV2 to TRBJ1-2; 9 bases line up with TRBD1. This CDR3 has 15 residues. The germline gives CDR1 SNHLY, CDR2 FYNNEI. Trimming at V came to 1 base and at J to 6 bases, leaving 6 bases not matched to a gene. The CDR3 is CASSEGGGTGNGYTF. CDR3 DNA sequence: TGTGCCAGCAGTGAAGGGGGAGGGACAGGGAATGGCTACACCTTC.

The CDR3 is CASSLEQGRAGNTIYF. Written as DNA, the CDR3 is TGTGCCAGCAGCTTAGAGCAGGGGAGGGCTGGAAACACCATATATTTT. The genes are TRBV7-2 and TRBJ1-3, with D tentatively TRBD1 (6 bases). The V end lost 1 base, the J end lost 2 bases, and 12 bases lay between the germline ends. The CDR3 spans 16 residues. Germline-derived CDR1 and CDR2 are SGHTA and FQGNSA.

J is TRBJ2-3 and V is TRBV19, with 9 bases fitting TRBD1. The CDR3 contains 16 residues. V lost 6 bases and J lost 4; bases outside the gene matches: 11. CDR1 LNHDA and CDR2 SQIVND come from the germline V gene (reference sequence). CDR3 residues: CASSYRRTGASDTQYF. The CDR3 nucleotides are TGTGCCAGTAGCTACCGCCGGACAGGGGCTTCAGATACGCAGTATTTT.

The genes are TRBV29-1 and TRBJ1-1; 9 bases fit TRBD1. Losses at the gene ends were 6 bases for V and 0 bases for J; bases not matched to a gene: 2. The length of the CDR3 is 13 residues. The germline V gene has CDR1 SQVTM and CDR2 ANQGSEA. This chain's CDR3 is CSVNRGLNTEAFF. In DNA, the CDR3 is TGCAGCGTCAACAGGGGGCTGAACACTGAAGCTTTCTTT.

The chain employs TRBV7-9 and TRBJ1-2, with a tentative D call TRBD1 (5 bases). The V end was cut by 2 bases, the J end by 5 bases, with 9 bases between. CDR3 length: 13 amino acids. The germline V gene encodes CDR1 SEHNR and CDR2 FQNEAQ (reference sequence). This CDR3 reads CASSLQGRYGYTF. In nucleotides, the CDR3 is TGTGCCAGCAGCTTACAGGGAAGATATGGCTACACCTTC.